The 15 T cell receptor beta chains given below trace back to one sample, sequenced in a study of early T cells in non-severe SARS-CoV-2 infection. MiXCR, applied by TCRdb to the 5' RACE reads, yields one record per CDR3 protein. The data show approximately 99,000 distinct CDR3 sequences, around 10% seen once. Sequencing was done on a sample of whole blood. The receptor set was obtained from an adult who was a healthcare worker with PCR-confirmed SARS-CoV-2 infection or an uninfected control (not recorded which).

This chain links TRBV12-3 or TRBV12-4 with TRBJ2-1, with D hard to call. This CDR3 is built from 16 residues. V was pared by 3 bases and J by 5 bases, with 17 bases between. The CDR3 nucleotides are TGTGCCAGCAGTTTCACCTCCTTCGGCCTTCACAATGAGCAGTTCTTC. Protein: CASSFTSFGLHNEQFF.

Many counts were recorded for this clonotype. This rearrangement joins TRBV5-4 to TRBJ1-2; a possible D gene is TRBD1 (5 bases). The germline gives CDR1 SGHNT, CDR2 YYREEE (reference sequence). CDR3 length: 12 residues. V was clipped by 4 bases and J by 9 bases, with 13 bases between them. DNA of the CDR3: TGTGCCAGCAGCAGCCGACAGTCTCGCTACACCTTC. Translated, it gives CASSSRQSRYTF.

This chain links TRBV12-3 or TRBV12-4 with TRBJ2-4; perhaps TRBD1 as D (6 bases). Trimming stripped 7 bases from V and 6 bases from J, with 16 bases between. The CDR3 sequence is 14 residues long. The CDR3: CASTEGTSGNIQYF. The CDR3 region has the DNA TGTGCCAGCACCGAGGGGACATCTGGAAACATTCAGTACTTC.

This clonotype was counted only a few times. The chain has TRBV19 and TRBJ2-2; no firm D call. This CDR3 comprises 16 residues. The germline V and J ends were trimmed by 5 bases and 1 base, with 14 bases remaining between them. The germline V gene has CDR1 LNHDA and CDR2 SQIVND (reference sequence). CDR3 loop: CASSLSQIQNTGELFF. For the CDR3, the DNA is TGTGCCAGTAGTTTGTCACAGATCCAGAACACCGGGGAGCTGTTTTTT.

This clonotype was recorded at least ten times. The chain joins TRBV5-4 to TRBJ2-7, with 12 bases matching TRBD2. The ends lost 5 bases at V and 0 bases at J; junction bases unmatched: 6. Germline assignment: CDR1 SGHNT and CDR2 YYREEE (reference sequence). The CDR3 contains 16 residues. CDR3 in amino acids: CASSSGLAGSSYEQYF. CDR3 nucleotides: TGTGCCAGCAGTTCTGGACTAGCGGGAAGCTCCTACGAGCAGTACTTC.

This clonotype appeared a few times. The chain employs TRBV6-5 and TRBJ2-7; TRBD1 aligns across 8 bases. CDR1 MNHEY and CDR2 SVGAGI come from the germline V gene. This CDR3 contains 15 residues. J lost 4 bases, V lost 1 base, and 6 bases had no gene match. CDR3 bases: TGTGCCAGCAGTTACTTAACAGGGGGAAGTTACGAGCAGTACTTC. Amino acids: CASSYLTGGSYEQYF.

The chain couples TRBV28 to TRBJ1-2, with D uncertain. Deletions cut 4 bases from V and 2 bases from J, with 8 bases between. This CDR3 has 13 residues. Germline V gene data show CDR1 as MDHEN and CDR2 as SYDVKM. The CDR3 DNA is TGTGCCAGCAGTTATCGGCAGAACTATGGCTACACCTTC. Its translation is CASSYRQNYGYTF.

This chain connects TRBV27 to TRBJ2-7, with D possibly called TRBD1 or TRBD2 (6 bases each). Germline CDR1 MNHEY, CDR2 SMNVEV (reference sequence). This CDR3 has 15 residues. Trimming removed 2 bases at V and 1 base at J, with 12 bases between. The CDR3 protein is CASSLRWGASYEQYF. In nucleotides, the CDR3 is TGTGCCAGCAGTTTACGGTGGGGGGCGTCCTACGAGCAGTACTTC.

The chain carries TRBV29-1 and TRBJ1-2; no firm D call. CDR3 length: 13 residues. The germline V gene has CDR1 SQVTM and CDR2 ANQGSEA. V lost 0 bases, J lost 8 bases, and 13 bases lay in between. CDR3 DNA: TGCAGCGTTGAAGATCTTAGAAAAGCAGGCTACACCTTC. This codes for CSVEDLRKAGYTF. Complete variable domain (other parts from reference TRBV29-1 and TRBJ1-2): SAVISQKPSRDICQRGTSLTIQCQVDSQVTMMFWYRQQPGQSLTLIATANQGSEATYESGFVIDKFPISRPNLTFSTLTVSNMSPEDSSIYLCSVEDLRKAGYTFGSGTRLTVV.

This clonotype has a count of ten or more. This chain joins TRBV12-3 or TRBV12-4 and TRBJ2-5; D is unclear. The CDR3 is 13 residues long. Trimming cost V 1 base and J 5 bases, with 8 bases left between them. The CDR3 is CASSLVITETQYF. The CDR3 DNA sequence: TGTGCCAGCAGTTTAGTTATCACGGAGACCCAGTACTTC.

This sequence joins TRBV9 and TRBJ2-1; 7 nucleotides match TRBD2. The germline V gene encodes CDR1 SGDLS and CDR2 YYNGEE. With V trimmed by 4 bases and J by 9 bases, 7 bases remained unmatched. CDR3 size: 13 residues. The CDR3 reads CASSTQGGSEQFF. The CDR3 bases are TGTGCCAGCAGCACTCAGGGAGGGAGTGAGCAGTTCTTC.

The CDR3 region has the DNA TGCAGTGCCCAAAAACCCGGGACTAACTCCTACGAGCAGTACTTC. Protein sequence: CSAQKPGTNSYEQYF. V is TRBV20-1 and J is TRBJ2-7; TRBD2 matches 7 bases. CDR1 and CDR2 from the germline V gene are DFQATT and SNEGSKA (reference sequence). With V trimmed by 6 bases and J by 0 bases, 11 bases remained unmatched. This CDR3 comprises 15 residues.

In its sample, this clonotype was seen many times. The V gene is TRBV30, the J gene TRBJ2-3, with 8 nucleotides matching TRBD1. The V gene's germline CDR1 is GTSNPN and CDR2 SVGIG (reference sequence). The CDR3 has 14 residues. V lost 2 bases to trimming and J lost 5 bases; unmatched junction nucleotides: 6. In nucleotides, the CDR3 is TGTGCCTGGAGTCGCCAGGGGGCAGGAGATACGCAGTATTTT. This encodes CAWSRQGAGDTQYF.

This clonotype was seen many times. This sequence joins TRBV7-6 and TRBJ2-5; 9 nucleotides agree with TRBD2. Germline-derived CDR1 and CDR2 are SGHVS and FNYEAQ. CDR3 length: 16 amino acids. V lost 5 bases and J lost 2; bases outside the gene matches: 9. The CDR3 loop reads CASSRLGLAGQETQYF. CDR3 nucleotide sequence: TGTGCCAGCAGCCGCTTGGGCCTAGCGGGGCAAGAGACCCAGTACTTC.

This clonotype was seen a few times. The V and J genes are TRBV28 and TRBJ1-1; D remains ambiguous. The CDR3 has 13 amino acids. V lost 7 bases and J 7 bases, leaving 16 bases between the germline ends. Looked up from germline, CDR1 is MDHEN and CDR2 is SYDVKM. The CDR3 DNA follows: TGTGCCAGCACCTTAAGCGGGATCTTTGAAGCTTTCTTT. Protein product: CASTLSGIFEAFF.